This entry features one T cell receptor beta chain sequence. As yet, its antigen is unknown. CDR3 length equals 15 residues. The germline V gene encodes CDR1 MDHEN and CDR2 SYDVKM. Trimming cost V 3 bases and J 6 bases; bases outside gene matches: 6. This record comes from a study of shared clonotypes between healthy human individuals. Study-level findings and limits: Unshared clonotypes carried lower generation probabilities than those common to all four donors. Naive CD4 clonotypes were shared across several donors at 5% to 6%. The represented genetic and exposure-history diversity was limited by the small number of donors. Specimens sampled were limited to blood, with tissue repertoires likely differing.

CD45RO-negative, CCR7-selected cells formed the naive CD8 fraction, which excluded terminally differentiated effector memory CD45RA+ cells. Some clones are missing from TCRdb's copy, which holds only in-frame ones; the method was immunoSEQ multiplex PCR. The sample has 750,000 to 1,000,000 clones, about 92% seen once; the top ten hold nearly 25%. The receptor's source is a man aged 25 to 40 in good health. Sequences were obtained from naive CD8+ T cells sorted from blood. The V and J genes are TRBV28 and TRBJ2-1; 9 bases agree with TRBD2. The CDR3 nucleotides read TGTGCCAGCAGTTTTCCTAGCGGGAAAGTCAATGAGCAGTTCTTC. This translates into CASSFPSGKVNEQFF. Drawing the rest from reference TRBV28 and TRBJ2-1, the complete variable domain is DVKVTQSSRYLVKRTGEKVFLECVQDMDHENMFWYRQDPGLGLRLIYFSYDVKMKEKGDIPEGYSVSREKKERFSLILESASTNQTSMYLCASSFPSGKVNEQFFGPGTRLTVL.